The sequence of this T cell receptor delta chain was determined in a study of Vδ1+ human thymocytes. Study results and limitations: TRG sequences recurred across donors, whereas TRD sequences stayed essentially private. Highly polyclonal TRG and TRD repertoires with Gaussian CDR3 length distributions appeared in thymus. Despite high sort purity, roughly 20% of thymic T cell receptor delta sequences were Vdelta2. The authors advised highly purified populations and single-cell validation.

The template was reverse-transcribed extracted RNA. CDR3 amplicons came from multiplex PCR with pooled V-gene forward and constant-region reverse primers. TCRdb re-processed the multiplex PCR reads via CATT. This table holds 45,000 to 60,000 delta-chain clones, about 14% found once. Germline V gene sequence: CDR1 TSWWSYY, CDR2 QGS. V shed 3 bases and J shed 0 bases, with 11 bases lying between them. The CDR3 is 15 residues long. Only a few counts were recorded for this clone. Its antigen is unknown. Alphabeta T cells were depleted, then CD3+ Vdelta1+ Vdelta2- thymocytes were FACS-sorted. The source is a girl under three years old who had congenital heart surgery. The sequencing input was Vdelta1+ gamma-delta thymocytes from the thymus. Subset described: FACS-sorted CD3+ TCRalphabeta- TCRVdelta1+ TCRVdelta2- thymocytes. The chain couples TRDV1 to TRDJ1; no firm D call. CDR3 protein: CALGDSDPHTDKLIF. CDR3 coding DNA: TGTGCTCTTGGGGATTCCGACCCTCACACCGATAAACTCATCTTT.